This T cell receptor (beta chain) was recorded in a study of blood T cell repertoires in COVID-19. Sequencing used immunoSEQ multiplex PCR; TCRdb keeps in-frame clones, though not all of them. The sample shows about 33,000 clones, just over 85% of them seen only once. This receptor was taken from a human donor in a cohort sampled during active COVID-19. Sequenced input: peripheral blood.

The CDR3 DNA follows: TGTGCCATCAGAGCCGGGACTCCCACCTACGAGCAGTACTTC. Amino acids: CAIRAGTPTYEQYF. The chain is built from TRBV10-3 and TRBJ2-7; possibly TRBD2 for D (6 bases). The CDR3 extends over 14 amino acids. Germline CDR1 reads ENHRY; CDR2 reads SYGVKD. V gave up 6 bases and J gave up 2 bases, with 14 bases separating them.